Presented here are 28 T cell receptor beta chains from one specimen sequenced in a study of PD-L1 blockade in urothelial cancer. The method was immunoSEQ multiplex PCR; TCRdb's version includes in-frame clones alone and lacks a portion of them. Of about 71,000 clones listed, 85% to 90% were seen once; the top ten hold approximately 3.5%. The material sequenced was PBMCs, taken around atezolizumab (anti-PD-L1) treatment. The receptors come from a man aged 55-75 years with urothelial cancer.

The chain's CDR3 is CASSLQGVREKLFF. CDR3 nucleotides: TGTGCCAGCAGTCTACAGGGGGTTAGGGAAAAACTGTTTTTT. This sequence joins TRBV2 and TRBJ1-4; 8 bases match TRBD1. CDR1 SNHLY and CDR2 FYNNEI come from the germline V gene. The CDR3 covers 14 residues. Trimming at V came to 5 bases and at J to 8 bases, leaving 7 bases not matched to a gene.

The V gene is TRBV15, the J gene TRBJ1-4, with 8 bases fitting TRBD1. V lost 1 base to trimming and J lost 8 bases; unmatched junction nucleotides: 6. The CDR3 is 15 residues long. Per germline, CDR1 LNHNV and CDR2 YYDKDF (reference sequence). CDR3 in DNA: TGTGCCACCAGCAGAGTAGGACAGGGAGGGGAAAAACTGTTTTTT. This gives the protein CATSRVGQGGEKLFF.

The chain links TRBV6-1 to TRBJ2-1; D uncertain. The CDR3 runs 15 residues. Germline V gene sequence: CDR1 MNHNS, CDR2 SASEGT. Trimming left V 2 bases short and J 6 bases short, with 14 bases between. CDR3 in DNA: TGTGCCAGCAGTGAAACGGCCGGGTTAGGCAATGAGCAGTTCTTC. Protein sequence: CASSETAGLGNEQFF.

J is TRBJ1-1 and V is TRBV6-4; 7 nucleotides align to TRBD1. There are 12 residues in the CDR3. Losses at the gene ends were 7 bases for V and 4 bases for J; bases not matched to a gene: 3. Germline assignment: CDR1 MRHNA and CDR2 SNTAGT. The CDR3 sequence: CASTGTVTEAFF. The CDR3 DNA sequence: TGTGCCAGCACCGGGACAGTCACTGAAGCTTTCTTT.

In nucleotides, the CDR3 is TGTGCCAGTAGTATAAATTGGCGGAGGGGCATGTACGAGCAGTACTTC. This gives the protein CASSINWRRGMYEQYF. The chain recombines TRBV19 with TRBJ2-7; D is possibly TRBD2 (6 bases). The V end lost 2 bases, the J end lost 4 bases, and 18 bases lay between the germline ends. The CDR3 length is 16 residues. Germline V gene sequence: CDR1 LNHDA, CDR2 SQIVND (reference sequence). Full variable domain (missing parts from reference TRBV19 and TRBJ2-7): DGGITQSPKYLFRKEGQNVTLSCEQNLNHDAMYWYRQDPGQGLRLIYYSQIVNDFQKGDIAEGYSVSREKKESFPLTVTSAQKNPTAFYLCASSINWRRGMYEQYFGPGTRLTVT.

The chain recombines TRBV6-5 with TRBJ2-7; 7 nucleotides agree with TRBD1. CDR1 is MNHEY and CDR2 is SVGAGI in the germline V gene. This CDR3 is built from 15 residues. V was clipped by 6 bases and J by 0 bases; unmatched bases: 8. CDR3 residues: CASSIQDRLSYEQYF. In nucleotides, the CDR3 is TGTGCCAGCAGCATCCAGGACAGGCTCTCCTACGAGCAGTACTTC.

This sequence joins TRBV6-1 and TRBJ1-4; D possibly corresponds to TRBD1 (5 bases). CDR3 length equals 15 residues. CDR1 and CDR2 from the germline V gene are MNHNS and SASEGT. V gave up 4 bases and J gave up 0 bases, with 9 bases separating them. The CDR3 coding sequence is TGTGCCAGCAGTGCCAGGGATCCAACTAATGAAAAACTGTTTTTT. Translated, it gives CASSARDPTNEKLFF.

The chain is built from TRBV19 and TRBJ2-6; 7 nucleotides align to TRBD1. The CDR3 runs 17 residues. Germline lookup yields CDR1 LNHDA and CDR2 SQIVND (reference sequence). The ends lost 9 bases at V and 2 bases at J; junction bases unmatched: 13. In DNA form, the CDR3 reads TGTGCCAGCCAACGAACAGGGGTAGGGACTGGGGCCAACGTCCTGACTTTC. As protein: CASQRTGVGTGANVLTF.

CDR3 sequence: CASSVSTGGGYGYTF. CDR3 DNA sequence: TGTGCCAGCAGTGTCTCGACAGGGGGCGGCTATGGCTACACCTTC. The V and J genes are TRBV28 and TRBJ1-2; the match to TRBD1 covers 10 bases. Germline V CDR1 and CDR2: MDHEN, SYDVKM. This CDR3 spans 15 amino acids. V trimming: 5 bases; J trimming: 4 bases; junction bases outside the gene matches: 7.

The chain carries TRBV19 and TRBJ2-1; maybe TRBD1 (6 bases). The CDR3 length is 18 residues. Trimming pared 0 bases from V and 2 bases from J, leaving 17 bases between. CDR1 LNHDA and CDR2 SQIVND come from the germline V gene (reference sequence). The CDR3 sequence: CASSIDPSLGGAYNEQFF. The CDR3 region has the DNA TGTGCCAGTAGTATAGATCCTTCGCTAGGGGGAGCCTACAATGAGCAGTTCTTC.

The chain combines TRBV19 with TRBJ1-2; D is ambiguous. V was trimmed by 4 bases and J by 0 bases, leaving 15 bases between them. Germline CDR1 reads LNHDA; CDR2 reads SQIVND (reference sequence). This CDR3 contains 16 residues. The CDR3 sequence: CASSTAGSRANYGYTF. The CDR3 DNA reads TGTGCCAGTAGTACCGCGGGGTCAAGAGCTAACTATGGCTACACCTTC.

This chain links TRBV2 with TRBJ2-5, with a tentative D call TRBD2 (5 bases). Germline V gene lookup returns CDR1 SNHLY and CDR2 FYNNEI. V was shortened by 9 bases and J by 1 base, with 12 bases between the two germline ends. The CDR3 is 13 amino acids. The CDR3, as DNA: TGTGCCAGAGGGAGCACAACCCAAGAGACCCAGTACTTC. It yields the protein CARGSTTQETQYF.

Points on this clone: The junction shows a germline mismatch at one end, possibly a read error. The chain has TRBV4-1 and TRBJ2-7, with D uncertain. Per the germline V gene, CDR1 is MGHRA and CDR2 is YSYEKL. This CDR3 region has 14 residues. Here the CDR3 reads CASRQVAHSYEQYF. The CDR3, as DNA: TGCGCCAGCAGACAAGTGGCCCACTCCTACGAGCAGTACTTC.

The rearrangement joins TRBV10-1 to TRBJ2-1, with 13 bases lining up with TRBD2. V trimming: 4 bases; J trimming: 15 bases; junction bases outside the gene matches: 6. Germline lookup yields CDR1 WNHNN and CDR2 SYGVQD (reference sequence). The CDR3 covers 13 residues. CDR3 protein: CASSVGLAGVPFF. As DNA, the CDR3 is TGCGCCAGCAGTGTTGGACTAGCGGGAGTACCGTTCTTC.

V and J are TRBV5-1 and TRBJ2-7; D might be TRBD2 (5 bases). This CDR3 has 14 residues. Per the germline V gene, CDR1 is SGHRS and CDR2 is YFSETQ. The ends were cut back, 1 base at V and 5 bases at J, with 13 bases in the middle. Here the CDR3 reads CASSLFPGNDEQYF. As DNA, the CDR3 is TGCGCCAGCAGCTTGTTTCCGGGAAACGACGAGCAGTACTTC. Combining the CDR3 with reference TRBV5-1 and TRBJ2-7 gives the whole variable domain KAGVTQTPRYLIKTRGQQVTLSCSPISGHRSVSWYQQTPGQGLQFLFEYFSETQRNKGNFPGRFSGRQFSNSRSEMNVSTLELGDSALYLCASSLFPGNDEQYFGPGTRLTVT.

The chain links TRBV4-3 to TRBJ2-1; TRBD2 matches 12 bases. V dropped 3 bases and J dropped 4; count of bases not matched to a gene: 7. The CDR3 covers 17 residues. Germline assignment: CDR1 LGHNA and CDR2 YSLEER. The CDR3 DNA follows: TGCGCCAGCAGCCAGACTCCCGGGACTAGCGGGTACAATGAGCAGTTCTTC. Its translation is CASSQTPGTSGYNEQFF.

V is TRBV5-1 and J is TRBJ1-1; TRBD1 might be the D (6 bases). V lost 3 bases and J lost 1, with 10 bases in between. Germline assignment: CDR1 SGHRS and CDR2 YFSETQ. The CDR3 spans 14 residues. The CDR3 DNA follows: TGCGCCAGCAGCTCCGGACAGCCGAACACTGAAGCTTTCTTT. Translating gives CASSSGQPNTEAFF.

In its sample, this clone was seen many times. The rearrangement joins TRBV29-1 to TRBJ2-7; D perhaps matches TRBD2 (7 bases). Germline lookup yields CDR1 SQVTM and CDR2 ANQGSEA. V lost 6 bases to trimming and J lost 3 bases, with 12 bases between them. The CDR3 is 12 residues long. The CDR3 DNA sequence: TGCAGCGTCCTAGGGGGGGTCTACGAGCAGTACTTC. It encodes CSVLGGVYEQYF.

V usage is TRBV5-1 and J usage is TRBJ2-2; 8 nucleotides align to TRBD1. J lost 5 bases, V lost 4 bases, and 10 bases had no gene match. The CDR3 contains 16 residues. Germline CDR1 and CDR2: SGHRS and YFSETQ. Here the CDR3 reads CASSQDGQGVTGELFF. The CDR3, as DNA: TGCGCCAGCAGCCAGGACGGACAGGGCGTGACCGGGGAGCTGTTTTTT.

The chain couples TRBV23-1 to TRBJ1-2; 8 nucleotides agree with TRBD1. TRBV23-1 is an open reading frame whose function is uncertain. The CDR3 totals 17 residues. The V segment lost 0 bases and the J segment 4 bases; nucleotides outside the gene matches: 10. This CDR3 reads CASSQSKRTGSPYGYTF. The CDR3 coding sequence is TGCGCCAGCAGTCAATCGAAAAGGACAGGGTCCCCCTATGGCTACACCTTC.

CDR3 nucleotides: TGTGCCAGCAGTTTCGGGACAGGGGTGAACACTGAAGCTTTCTTT. Translation: CASSFGTGVNTEAFF. The chain combines TRBV6-5 with TRBJ1-1; 10 nucleotides match TRBD1. V trimming: 4 bases; J trimming: 0 bases; junction bases outside the gene matches: 2. From germline, CDR1 is MNHEY and CDR2 SVGAGI. This CDR3 is 15 amino acids long.

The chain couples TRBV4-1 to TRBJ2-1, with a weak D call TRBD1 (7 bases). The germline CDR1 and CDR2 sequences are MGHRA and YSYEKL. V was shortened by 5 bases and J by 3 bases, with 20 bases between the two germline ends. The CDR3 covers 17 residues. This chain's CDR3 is CASSFPPQGGLYNEQFF. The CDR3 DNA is TGCGCCAGCAGCTTTCCCCCCCAGGGGGGCCTCTACAATGAGCAGTTCTTC.

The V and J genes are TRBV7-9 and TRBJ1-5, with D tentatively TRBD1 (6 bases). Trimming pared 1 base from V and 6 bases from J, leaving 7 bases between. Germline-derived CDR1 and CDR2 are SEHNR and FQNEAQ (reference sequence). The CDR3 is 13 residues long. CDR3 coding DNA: TGTGCCAGCAGCTTAGGGGACACTCAGCCCCAGCATTTT. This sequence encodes CASSLGDTQPQHF.

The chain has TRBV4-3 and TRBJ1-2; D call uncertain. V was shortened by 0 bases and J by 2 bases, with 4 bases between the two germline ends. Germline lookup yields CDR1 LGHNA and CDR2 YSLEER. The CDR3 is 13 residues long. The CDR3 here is CASSQEGNYGYTF. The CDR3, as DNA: TGCGCCAGCAGCCAAGAGGGCAACTATGGCTACACCTTC.

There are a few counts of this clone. CDR3 amino acids: CASSQDELAEAKNIQYF. For the CDR3, the DNA is TGTGCCAGCAGCCAAGATGAACTAGCGGAGGCCAAAAACATTCAGTACTTC. The chain combines TRBV4-2 with TRBJ2-4; 8 bases match TRBD2. CDR1 is LGHNA, CDR2 YNFKEQ, per germline. The CDR3 contains 17 residues. The V segment lost 0 bases and the J segment 1 base; nucleotides outside the gene matches: 5.

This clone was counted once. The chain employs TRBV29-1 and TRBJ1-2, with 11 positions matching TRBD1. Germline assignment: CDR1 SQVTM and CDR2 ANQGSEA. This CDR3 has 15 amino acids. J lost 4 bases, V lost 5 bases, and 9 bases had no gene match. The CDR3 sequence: CSVRTGGPLGYGYTF. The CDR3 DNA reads TGCAGCGTTCGGACAGGGGGCCCCTTGGGCTATGGCTACACCTTC.

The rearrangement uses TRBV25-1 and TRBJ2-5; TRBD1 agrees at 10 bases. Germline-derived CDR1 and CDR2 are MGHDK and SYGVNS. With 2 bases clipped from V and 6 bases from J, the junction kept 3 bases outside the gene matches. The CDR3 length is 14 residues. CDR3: CASSEADRGKTQYF. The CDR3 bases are TGTGCCAGCAGTGAAGCGGACAGGGGGAAGACCCAGTACTTC.

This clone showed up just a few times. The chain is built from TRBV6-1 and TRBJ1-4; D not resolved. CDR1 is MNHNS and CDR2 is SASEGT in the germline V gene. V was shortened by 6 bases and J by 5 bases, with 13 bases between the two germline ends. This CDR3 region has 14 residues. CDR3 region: CASSPRHGNEKLFF. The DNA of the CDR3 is TGTGCCAGCAGCCCCAGGCATGGGAATGAAAAACTGTTTTTT.